Each of the 5 T cell receptor beta chains below was sequenced from the same sample in a study of blood T cell repertoires in COVID-19. Clones were sequenced by immunoSEQ multiplex PCR, and TCRdb holds only the in-frame ones, with some missing. The sample shows under 300,000 clones, approximately 80% of them seen only once. The specimen was peripheral blood. These receptors all stem from a woman of 80 years or more with active or convalescent COVID-19.

The CDR3 region is CASRSPTGGYTF. In DNA, the CDR3 is TGTGCCAGCAGGAGTCCTACCGGTGGCTACACCTTC. J is TRBJ1-2 and V is TRBV6-5; no clear D gene. The CDR3 is 12 residues long. V lost 6 bases to trimming and J lost 7 bases, with 12 bases between them. Per germline, CDR1 MNHEY and CDR2 SVGAGI.

This chain links TRBV4-2 with TRBJ2-2; 12 bases align to TRBD2. The germline V gene has CDR1 LGHNA and CDR2 YNFKEQ. This CDR3 is 19 amino acids long. J gave up 1 base and V 4 bases, and 10 bases lay outside the gene matches. The CDR3 region has the DNA TGTGCCAGCAGCCTCCACCTAGCGGGAGGGAGTCAGAACACCGGGGAGCTGTTTTTT. Translating it yields CASSLHLAGGSQNTGELFF.

The V call is TRBV10-1, the J call TRBJ1-3; D is uncertain. The CDR3 has 14 amino acids. Germline V lookup: CDR1 WNHNN, CDR2 SYGVQD (reference sequence). V dropped 3 bases and J dropped 1 base, with 7 bases sitting between them. The CDR3 region is CASSDQVSGNTIYF. CDR3 coding DNA: TGCGCCAGCAGTGATCAGGTTTCTGGAAACACCATATATTTT.

This clone was recorded a few times. Distinct nucleotide sequences in the sample also encode this CDR3. V is TRBV6-2 or TRBV6-3 and J is TRBJ1-1; a possible D gene is TRBD1 (5 bases). Trimming removed 0 bases from V and 0 bases from J, with 11 bases in between. The germline CDR1 and CDR2 sequences are MNHEY and SVGEGT. The CDR3 loop spans 16 amino acids. The CDR3: CASSYSGHRMNTEAFF. The CDR3, as DNA: TGTGCCAGCAGTTACTCGGGGCACCGCATGAACACTGAAGCTTTCTTT.

The chain couples TRBV19 to TRBJ2-3; 12 positions agree with TRBD2. Germline CDR1 reads LNHDA; CDR2 reads SQIVND (reference sequence). The length of the CDR3 is 19 residues. With V trimmed by 5 bases and J by 0 bases, 12 bases remained unmatched. CDR3: CASSVGLAGTGTSTDTQYF. For the CDR3, the DNA is TGTGCCAGTAGTGTCGGACTAGCGGGGACTGGGACTAGCACAGATACGCAGTATTTT.